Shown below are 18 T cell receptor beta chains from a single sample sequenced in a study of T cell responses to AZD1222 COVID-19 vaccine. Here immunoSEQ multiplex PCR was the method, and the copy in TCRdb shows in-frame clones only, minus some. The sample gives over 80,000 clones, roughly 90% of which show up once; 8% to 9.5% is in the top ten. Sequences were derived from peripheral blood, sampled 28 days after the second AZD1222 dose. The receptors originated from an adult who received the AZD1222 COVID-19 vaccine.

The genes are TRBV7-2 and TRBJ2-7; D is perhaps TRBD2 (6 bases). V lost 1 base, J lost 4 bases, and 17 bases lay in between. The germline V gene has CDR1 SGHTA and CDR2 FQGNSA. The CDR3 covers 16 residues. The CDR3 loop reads CASSLGLLREPYEQYF. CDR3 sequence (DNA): TGTGCCAGCAGCTTAGGCCTACTCCGGGAGCCATACGAGCAGTACTTC.

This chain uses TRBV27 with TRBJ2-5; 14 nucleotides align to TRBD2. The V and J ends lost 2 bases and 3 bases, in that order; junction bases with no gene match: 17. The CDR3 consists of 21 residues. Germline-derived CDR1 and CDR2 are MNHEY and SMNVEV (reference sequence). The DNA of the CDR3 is TGTGCCAGCAGTTTAGAGCCCCGGACTAGCGGGAGGCCCCTAGAGAAAGAGACCCAGTACTTC. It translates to CASSLEPRTSGRPLEKETQYF.

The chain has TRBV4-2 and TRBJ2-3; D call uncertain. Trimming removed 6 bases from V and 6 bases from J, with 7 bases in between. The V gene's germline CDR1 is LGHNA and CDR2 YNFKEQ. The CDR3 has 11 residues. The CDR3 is CASSRTDTQYF. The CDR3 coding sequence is TGTGCCAGCAGTCGAACCGATACGCAGTATTTT.

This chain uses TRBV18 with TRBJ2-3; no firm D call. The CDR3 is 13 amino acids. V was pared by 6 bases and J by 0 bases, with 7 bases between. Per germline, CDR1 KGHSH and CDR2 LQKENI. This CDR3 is CASSPGSTDTQYF. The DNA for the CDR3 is TGTGCCAGCTCCCCCGGGAGCACAGATACGCAGTATTTT.

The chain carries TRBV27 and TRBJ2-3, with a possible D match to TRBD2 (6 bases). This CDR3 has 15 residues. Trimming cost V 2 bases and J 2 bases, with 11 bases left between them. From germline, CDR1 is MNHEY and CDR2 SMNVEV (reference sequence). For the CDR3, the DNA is TGTGCCAGCAGTTTAGCGGCGGGATACACAGATACGCAGTATTTT. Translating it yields CASSLAAGYTDTQYF.

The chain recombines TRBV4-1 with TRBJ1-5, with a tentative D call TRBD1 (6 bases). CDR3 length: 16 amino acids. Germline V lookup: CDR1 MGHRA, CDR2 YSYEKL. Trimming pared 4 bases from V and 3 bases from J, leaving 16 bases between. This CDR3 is CASSLFKAGDNQPQHF. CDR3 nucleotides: TGCGCCAGCAGCCTTTTTAAAGCAGGGGACAATCAGCCCCAGCATTTT.

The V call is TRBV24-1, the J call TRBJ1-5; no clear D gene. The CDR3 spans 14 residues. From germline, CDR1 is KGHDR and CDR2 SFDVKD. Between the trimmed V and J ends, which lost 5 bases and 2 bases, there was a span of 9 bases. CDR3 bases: TGTGCCACCAGTGCCGCCCCGGGCAATCAGCCCCAGCATTTT. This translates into CATSAAPGNQPQHF.

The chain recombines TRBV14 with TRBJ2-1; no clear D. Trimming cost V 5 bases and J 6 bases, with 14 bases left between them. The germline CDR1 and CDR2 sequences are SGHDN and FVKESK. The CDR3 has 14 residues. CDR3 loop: CASSFSLRANEQFF. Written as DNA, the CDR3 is TGTGCCAGCAGCTTCAGTCTCCGGGCCAATGAGCAGTTCTTC.

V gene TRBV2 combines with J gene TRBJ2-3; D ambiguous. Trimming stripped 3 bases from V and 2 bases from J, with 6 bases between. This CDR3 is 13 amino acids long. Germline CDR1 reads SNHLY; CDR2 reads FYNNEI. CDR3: CASSEEFTDTQYF. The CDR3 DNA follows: TGTGCCAGCAGTGAGGAGTTCACAGATACGCAGTATTTT.

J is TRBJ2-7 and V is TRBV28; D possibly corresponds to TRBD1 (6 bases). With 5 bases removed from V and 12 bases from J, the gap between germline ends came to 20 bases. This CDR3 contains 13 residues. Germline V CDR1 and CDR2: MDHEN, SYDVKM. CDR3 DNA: TGTGCCAGCAGTCCGGGACAAAGGGGCGTTCCGTACTTC. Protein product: CASSPGQRGVPYF.

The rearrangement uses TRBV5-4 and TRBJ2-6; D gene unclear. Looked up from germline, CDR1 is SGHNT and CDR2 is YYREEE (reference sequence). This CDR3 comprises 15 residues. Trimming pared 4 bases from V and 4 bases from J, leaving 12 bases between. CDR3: CASSPTSMGANVLTF. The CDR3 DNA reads TGTGCCAGCAGCCCGACCTCTATGGGGGCCAACGTCCTGACTTTC.

CDR3 nucleotide sequence: TGTGCCAGCAGATTCCCAGGGGGCTCCTATGGCTACACCTTC. This sequence encodes CASRFPGGSYGYTF. This rearrangement joins TRBV5-6 to TRBJ1-2, with 8 positions matching TRBD1. The ends lost 5 bases at V and 4 bases at J; junction bases unmatched: 7. This CDR3 is 14 amino acids long. Per the germline V gene, CDR1 is SGHDT and CDR2 is YYEEEE.

DNA for the CDR3: TGTGCCAGCAGTGAAGATAGCCAGCGGGCCAACAATGAGCAGTTCTTC. As protein: CASSEDSQRANNEQFF. This chain connects TRBV2 to TRBJ2-1; D may be TRBD2 (6 bases). The CDR3 runs to 16 residues. Trimming took 1 base from V and 5 from J, leaving 15 bases between them. Germline CDR1 is SNHLY and CDR2 is FYNNEI.

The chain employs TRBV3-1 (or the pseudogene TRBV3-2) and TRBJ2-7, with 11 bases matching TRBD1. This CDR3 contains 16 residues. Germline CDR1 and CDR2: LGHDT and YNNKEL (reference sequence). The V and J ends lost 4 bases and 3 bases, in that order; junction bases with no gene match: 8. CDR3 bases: TGTGCCAGCAGCCTTAGAGGCGGGACAGGGGGCTACGAGCAGTACTTC. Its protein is CASSLRGGTGGYEQYF.

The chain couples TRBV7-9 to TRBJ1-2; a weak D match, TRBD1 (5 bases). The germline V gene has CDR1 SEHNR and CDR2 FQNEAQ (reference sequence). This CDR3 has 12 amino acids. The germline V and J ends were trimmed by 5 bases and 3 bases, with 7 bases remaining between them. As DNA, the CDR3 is TGTGCCAGCAGCGAACAGGACTATGGCTACACCTTC. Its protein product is CASSEQDYGYTF.

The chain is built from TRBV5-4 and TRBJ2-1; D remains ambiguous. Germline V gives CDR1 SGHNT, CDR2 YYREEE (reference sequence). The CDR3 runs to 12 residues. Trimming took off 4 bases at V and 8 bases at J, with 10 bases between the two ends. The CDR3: CASSPDGDEQFF. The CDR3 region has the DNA TGTGCCAGCAGCCCTGATGGAGATGAGCAGTTCTTC.

The CDR3 spells CASSPRTVSSYNEQFF. For the CDR3, the DNA is TGTGCCAGCAGCCCAAGGACGGTGAGCTCCTACAATGAGCAGTTCTTC. J is TRBJ2-1 and V is TRBV3-1 (or the pseudogene TRBV3-2); D remains ambiguous. The CDR3 consists of 16 residues. Between the trimmed V and J ends, which lost 4 bases and 0 bases, there was a span of 13 bases. Germline CDR1 is LGHDT and CDR2 is YNNKEL (reference sequence).

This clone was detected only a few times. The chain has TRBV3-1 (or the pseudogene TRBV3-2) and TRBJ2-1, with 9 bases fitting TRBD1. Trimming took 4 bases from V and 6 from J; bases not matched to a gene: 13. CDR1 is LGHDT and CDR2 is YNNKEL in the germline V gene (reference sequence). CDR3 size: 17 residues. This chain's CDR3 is CASSREAGTGRGNEQFF. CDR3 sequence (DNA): TGTGCCAGCAGCCGAGAGGCAGGGACAGGGAGGGGCAATGAGCAGTTCTTC.